This is a list of T cell receptor beta chains from one sample in a study of CD8 T cells in ankylosing spondylitis. One entry per CDR3 protein results from TCRdb running MiXCR on the 5' RACE reads. The table has 150,000 to 200,000 distinct CDR3 sequences, 13% seen once. Sequencing was performed on blood, either unsorted or a sorted T cell fraction (not recorded which). The receptors shown here come from a female donor with ankylosing spondylitis or in good health (not recorded which). The CDR3 runs from the conserved cysteine through the conserved F or W. A D gene is named only where the DNA matches it firmly. Rows may omit the clone size; those that give it use once, few, many or a size class.

V	size	J	D	CDR3	DNA
TRBV6-2/TRBV6-3	NA	TRBJ1-1	NA	CASSWIASGLTLANTEAFF	TGTGCCAGCAGTTGGATAGCATCCGGCTTGACGCTTGCGAACACTGAAGCTTTCTTT
TRBV5-1	many	TRBJ1-3	NA	CASSLWTVSSGNTIYF	TGCGCCAGCAGCTTGTGGACCGTGAGCTCTGGAAACACCATATATTTT
TRBV5-1	many	TRBJ1-1	TRBD1	CASSSSGQGNTEAFF	TGCGCCAGCAGCAGCTCGGGACAGGGAAACACTGAAGCTTTCTTT
TRBV5-1	NA	TRBJ2-7	TRBD1	CASSLTPTQGRMTYEQYF	TGCGCCAGCAGCTTGACCCCTACACAGGGGCGGATGACCTACGAGCAGTACTTC
TRBV27	many	TRBJ1-1	NA	CASSLYMNTEAFF	TGTGCCAGCAGTTTATACATGAACACTGAAGCTTTCTTT
TRBV29-1	many	TRBJ1-1	TRBD1	CSASDRRIGAMNTEAFF	TGCAGCGCCTCGGACAGGCGGATCGGGGCCATGAACACTGAAGCTTTCTTT
TRBV5-1	many	TRBJ1-2	NA	CASSAHGGYGYTF	TGCGCCAGCAGCGCACATGGGGGTTATGGCTACACCTTC
TRBV7-9	many	TRBJ2-5	NA	CASSLNGAGETQYF	TGTGCCAGCAGCTTAAATGGGGCAGGAGAGACCCAGTACTTC
TRBV20-1	many	TRBJ2-1	TRBD2	CSARPGLAGGSSYNEQFF	TGCAGTGCTAGGCCGGGACTAGCGGGAGGGAGCTCCTACAATGAGCAGTTCTTC
TRBV2	many	TRBJ2-5	TRBD2	CASKRELSETQYF	TGTGCCAGCAAGCGGGAGCTGAGTGAGACCCAGTACTTC
TRBV19	few	TRBJ2-2	NA	CASRGAGNTGELFF	TGTGCCAGTAGGGGGGCCGGGAACACCGGGGAGCTGTTTTTT
TRBV7-2	NA	TRBJ1-2	NA	CASSTLLGLSLNYGYTF	TGTGCCAGCAGCACACTTCTGGGACTCAGCCTTAACTATGGCTACACCTTC
TRBV15	many	TRBJ2-7	NA	CATSGLSASSYEQYF	TGTGCCACCAGCGGCCTAAGCGCTTCTTCCTACGAGCAGTACTTC
TRBV5-1	NA	TRBJ2-7	TRBD2	CASSFLAGDHSYEQYF	TGCGCCAGCAGCTTTCTAGCGGGAGACCATTCCTACGAGCAGTACTTC
TRBV15	few	TRBJ1-4	NA	CATSRGGRATNEKLFF	TGTGCCACCAGCAGAGGAGGCCGCGCAACTAATGAAAAACTGTTTTTT
TRBV6-5	few	TRBJ2-7	TRBD1	CASSWGQALTYEQYF	TGTGCCAGCAGTTGGGGACAGGCCCTCACCTACGAGCAGTACTTC